This T cell receptor (beta chain) is from a study of sequential checkpoint blockade in melanoma. Stated treatment: randomized to nivolumab then ipilimumab (arm A) or the reverse (arm B). Libraries were prepared by immunoSEQ multiplex PCR; TCRdb keeps only in-frame clonotypes and omits some of them. The sample carries about 6,400 clones, around 21% recorded once. With 4 bases removed from V and 4 bases from J, the gap between germline ends came to 3 bases. CDR3 length: 11 residues. CDR1 is SGHDN, CDR2 FVKESK, per germline. This clone occurred a few times. This specimen consisted of tumor tissue (inferred from file names), obtained from a patient given nivolumab and ipilimumab in sequence. The chain joins TRBV14 to TRBJ2-3; D gene ambiguous. The receptor comes from a human donor with melanoma. For the CDR3, the DNA is TGTGCCAGCAGCCTCTCAGATACGCAGTATTTT. Protein sequence: CASSLSDTQYF.